Presented here are 26 T cell receptor beta chains from one specimen sequenced in a study of CD8+CD57+ T cells in acquired aplastic anemia (dated by TCRdb to 2016 to 2019). Data came from an Illumina HiSeq 2000. TCR beta VDJ combination and CDR3 sequence profiling used genomic DNA as the template. TCRdb trimmed the raw reads at Q25, called clones with MiXCR and kept productive beta chains. Rows are unified per CDR3 protein, each entry keeping the most common DNA and genes. The sample table holds 250,000 to 350,000 distinct CDR3 sequences, of which around 60% were seen once. The biggest ten clones account for less than 10% of the sample. Source material: sorted CD4+, CD8+, or CD8+CD57+ T cells (not recorded which) from PBMCs. These receptors were collected from a human donor with severe aplastic anemia or a healthy control (not recorded which).

V usage is TRBV7-8 and J usage is TRBJ2-7; 8 nucleotides line up with TRBD1. The CDR3 spans 15 residues. The germline V gene encodes CDR1 SGHVS and CDR2 FQNEAQ. Trimming cost V 5 bases and J 2 bases; bases outside gene matches: 8. The CDR3 region has the DNA TGTGCCAGCAGCACGCGCGGGACAGGCCCCTACGAGCAGTACTTC. Its protein product is CASSTRGTGPYEQYF.

The chain carries TRBV13 and TRBJ2-5; 10 bases are shared with TRBD2. The ends lost 4 bases at V and 4 bases at J; junction bases unmatched: 6. Germline-derived CDR1 and CDR2 are PRHDT and FYEKMQ (reference sequence). The CDR3 consists of 15 residues. CDR3 nucleotide sequence: TGTGCCAGCAGCTCACCAGCGGGGGGGCCAGAGACCCAGTACTTC. Protein: CASSSPAGGPETQYF.

This clonotype was seen ten or more times. V usage is TRBV11-2 and J usage is TRBJ2-5, with D possibly TRBD2 on 6 matching bases. Trimming took off 2 bases at V and 4 bases at J, with 14 bases between the two ends. Germline CDR1 reads SGHAT; CDR2 reads FQNNGV. The CDR3 has 15 residues. CDR3 protein: CASSLYWGLIETQYF. The CDR3 DNA follows: TGTGCCAGCAGCTTATATTGGGGACTCATAGAGACCCAGTACTTC.

The chain carries TRBV10-3 and TRBJ2-7, with 13 bases identical to TRBD2. With 3 bases clipped from V and 3 bases from J, the junction kept 8 bases outside the gene matches. Germline V gives CDR1 ENHRY, CDR2 SYGVKD. The CDR3 is 17 amino acids. The CDR3 sequence is CAISDPGTSGTGYEQYF. CDR3 sequence (DNA): TGTGCCATCAGTGACCCTGGGACTAGCGGGACGGGCTACGAGCAGTACTTC.

With respect to this clonotype: One junction end does not reproduce the germline sequence, and a read error may be involved. The chain combines TRBV15 with TRBJ1-6, with D uncertain. CDR1 is LNHNV and CDR2 is YYDKDF in the germline V gene (reference sequence). The CDR3 sequence is 13 residues long. The CDR3 DNA reads TGTGCCACCAGCAGCGGTAGGAATTCACCCCTCTACTTT. Translating gives CATSSGRNSPLYF.

On this clonotype itself: One end of the junction is discordant with germline, which a read error may explain. CDR3 sequence reads: CDSSLRGYEKLFF. CDR3 in DNA: TGTGACAGCAGCTTAAGGGGATATGAAAAACTGTTTTTT. The chain carries TRBV7-2 and TRBJ1-4; maybe TRBD1 (5 bases). Germline V gives CDR1 SGHTA, CDR2 FQGNSA. The CDR3 runs 13 residues.

The chain joins TRBV7-9 to TRBJ2-7; TRBD1 is a possible D gene (5 bases). Looked up from germline, CDR1 is SEHNR and CDR2 is FQNEAQ (reference sequence). The V end lost 3 bases, the J end lost 3 bases, and 9 bases lay between the germline ends. This CDR3 contains 13 residues. The CDR3 loop reads CASSLAGIYEQYF. The CDR3 nucleotides are TGTGCCAGCAGCTTGGCAGGGATCTACGAGCAGTACTTC.

This chain joins TRBV5-6 and TRBJ1-2; TRBD1 matches 12 bases. Germline V gene data show CDR1 as SGHDT and CDR2 as YYEEEE. V shed 3 bases and J 5 bases; nucleotides not matched to a gene: 5. The CDR3 consists of 15 residues. The CDR3 reads CASSSGTGGRYGYTF. As DNA, the CDR3 is TGTGCCAGCAGCTCCGGGACAGGGGGCAGGTATGGCTACACCTTC.

The rearrangement joins TRBV7-3 to TRBJ2-3, with D possibly being TRBD1 (5 bases). The last part of the DNA fits TRBJ1-5 better; the J call may be wrong. The CDR3 has 16 amino acids. Germline loops: CDR1 SGHTA, CDR2 FQGTGA. The CDR3 spells CASSLGLAGLTDTQHF. CDR3 sequence (DNA): TGTGCCAGCAGCTTGGGACTAGCGGGGCTCACAGATACGCAGCATTTT.

This chain connects TRBV9 to TRBJ2-3; 11 bases map to TRBD2. This CDR3 region has 15 residues. Germline V lookup: CDR1 SGDLS, CDR2 YYNGEE. The ends lost 2 bases at V and 11 bases at J; junction bases unmatched: 10. CDR3 coding DNA: TGTGCCAGCAGCGTTATAGCGGGGGGGTTCGATGAGCAGTATTTT. Amino acid sequence: CASSVIAGGFDEQYF.

Ten or more counts support this clonotype. The rearrangement uses TRBV7-2 and TRBJ1-2; D possibly corresponds to TRBD1 (5 bases). Trimming removed 5 bases at V and 0 bases at J, with 16 bases between. CDR3 size: 16 residues. Germline lookup yields CDR1 SGHTA and CDR2 FQGNSA. Here the CDR3 reads CASSLSGTGPNYGYTF. The CDR3 bases are TGTGCCAGCAGCCTAAGCGGGACCGGACCTAACTATGGCTACACCTTC.

This clonotype appeared once. The chain employs TRBV12-3 or TRBV12-4 and TRBJ2-7; D might be TRBD2 (5 bases). CDR3 length: 16 amino acids. V lost 6 bases and J 0 bases, leaving 18 bases between the germline ends. The CDR3 nucleotides are TGTGCCAGCAGCCCACTCGGGATTCCAAACTCCTACGAGCAGTACTTC. This encodes CASSPLGIPNSYEQYF.

The chain is built from TRBV25-1 and TRBJ2-3; D is possibly TRBD2 (7 bases). CDR1 and CDR2 from the germline V gene are MGHDK and SYGVNS. The CDR3 is 18 residues long. Trimming left V 3 bases short and J 6 bases short, with 25 bases between. DNA for the CDR3: TGTGCCAGCAGTGAGGGGGGGCTCGGGACACGAGGCGGGGATACGCAGTATTTT. It is translated as CASSEGGLGTRGGDTQYF.

This clonotype was picked up a small number of times. CDR3 in DNA: TGTGCCAGCACCGCCGACAGGGGGCCCGACGAGCAGTACTTC. Its protein is CASTADRGPDEQYF. V usage is TRBV12-3 or TRBV12-4 and J usage is TRBJ2-7, with 10 positions matching TRBD1. V lost 7 bases to trimming and J lost 5 bases; unmatched junction nucleotides: 8. The length of the CDR3 is 14 residues.

The CDR3 loop reads CASSNQAVDKQYF. The CDR3 DNA is TGTGCCAGCAGCAACCAGGCAGTAGATAAGCAGTACTTC. The chain is built from TRBV7-2 and TRBJ2-7; no definite D call. Trimming took 5 bases from V and 8 from J, leaving 16 bases between them. The CDR3 is made up of 13 amino acids. CDR1 is SGHTA and CDR2 is FQGNSA in the germline V gene.

This clonotype was seen at least ten times. This chain uses TRBV6-1 with TRBJ1-5, with 7 nucleotides matching TRBD1. The V gene's germline CDR1 is MNHNS and CDR2 SASEGT. Trimming cost V 6 bases and J 0 bases; bases outside gene matches: 5. The CDR3 extends over 15 amino acids. In nucleotides, the CDR3 is TGTGCCAGCAGGGGGACAGCTTATAGCAATCAGCCCCAGCATTTT. Translating it yields CASRGTAYSNQPQHF.

V and J are TRBV10-3 and TRBJ2-1; TRBD2 aligns across 9 bases. Trimming at V came to 8 bases and at J to 0 bases, leaving 8 bases not matched to a gene. Germline assignment: CDR1 ENHRY and CDR2 SYGVKD. CDR3 length: 16 residues. CDR3 residues: CAIGLAGSSSYNEQFF. DNA for the CDR3: TGTGCCATCGGTCTAGCGGGGTCAAGCTCCTACAATGAGCAGTTCTTC.

With respect to this clonotype: The junction departs from the called germline gene at one end, perhaps through a read error. J is TRBJ1-6 and V is TRBV13, with D unclear. Germline values: CDR1 PRHDT, CDR2 FYEKMQ (reference sequence). CDR3 length: 12 residues. The CDR3 bases are TGCGCCAGCAGCTGGGAGAATTCACCCCTCCACTTT. It yields the protein CASSWENSPLHF.

This sequence joins TRBV9 and TRBJ1-2, with a possible D match to TRBD1 (5 bases). CDR1 is SGDLS and CDR2 is YYNGEE in the germline V gene. The CDR3 has 13 residues. CDR3 coding DNA: TGTGCTAGAGCGGGGCATTCTAACTATGGCTACACCTTC. Translating it yields CARAGHSNYGYTF.

This chain joins TRBV6-1 and TRBJ1-3; 7 positions match TRBD1. Germline loops: CDR1 MNHNS, CDR2 SASEGT. V was pared by 0 bases and J by 4 bases, with 9 bases of the junction left unmatched. The CDR3 has 17 residues. CDR3 DNA sequence: TGTGCCAGCAGTGAAGCGTTTAAGGGGGCGAGAGGAAACACCATATATTTT. Residues: CASSEAFKGARGNTIYF.

The rearrangement uses TRBV6-1 and TRBJ1-4; possible D gene TRBD1, 6 bases. The CDR3 loop spans 15 amino acids. Germline V lookup: CDR1 MNHNS, CDR2 SASEGT. Trimming stripped 6 bases from V and 6 bases from J, with 17 bases between. The CDR3 DNA sequence: TGTGCCAGCAGCCCAAGGGGGGGGGAATATGAAAAACTGTTTTTT. It codes for CASSPRGGEYEKLFF.

This clonotype came up many times. V gene TRBV9 combines with J gene TRBJ2-2; 7 bases line up with TRBD1. V shed 4 bases and J 4 bases; nucleotides not matched to a gene: 1. The V gene's germline CDR1 is SGDLS and CDR2 YYNGEE. This CDR3 contains 13 residues. The CDR3, as DNA: TGTGCCAGCAGCTCAGGGGGCACCGGGGAGCTGTTTTTT. It is translated as CASSSGGTGELFF.

Details on this clonotype: Likely a read error: the CDR3 ends without its conserved phenylalanine or tryptophan. The DNA is left out, because the CDR3 cannot be placed on it with certainty; the CDR3 is given as TCRdb lists it. The chain carries TRBV20-1 and TRBJ2-2; the tabulated D call, TRBD2, remains unverified against the DNA. The germline V gene has CDR1 DFQATT and CDR2 SNEGSKA (reference sequence). With termini counted, the CDR3 has 12 amino acids. This chain's CDR3 is CSASQGPGELLL.

This clonotype has a count of ten or more. The chain employs TRBV6-5 and TRBJ1-1, with 9 bases that match TRBD1. V was pared by 5 bases and J by 2 bases, with 3 bases of the junction left unmatched. The length of the CDR3 is 14 residues. The germline CDR1 and CDR2 sequences are MNHEY and SVGAGI. CDR3 loop: CASSKTGGNTEAFF. The CDR3 DNA sequence: TGTGCCAGCAGTAAGACAGGGGGAAACACTGAAGCTTTCTTT.

This clonotype was observed many times. This sequence joins TRBV6-1 and TRBJ1-2, with 8 bases aligning to TRBD1. CDR3 length: 14 residues. Germline V gene lookup returns CDR1 MNHNS and CDR2 SASEGT. The V segment lost 6 bases and the J segment 8 bases; nucleotides outside the gene matches: 11. The DNA for the CDR3 is TGTGCCAGCAGGATCCTAGACAGGGGAAAGGGCTACACCTTC. It is translated as CASRILDRGKGYTF.

The chain recombines TRBV20-1 with TRBJ1-5; TRBD1 matches 9 bases. This CDR3 has 16 amino acids. The germline V gene encodes CDR1 DFQATT and CDR2 SNEGSKA (reference sequence). Trimming at V came to 6 bases and at J to 0 bases, leaving 9 bases not matched to a gene. CDR3 coding DNA: TGCAGTGCAGGGGGACAGGGAGGAGATAGCAATCAGCCCCAGCATTTT. Translation: CSAGGQGGDSNQPQHF.